Listed here are 26 T cell receptor beta chains from one sample, sequenced in a study of cytomegalovirus exposure and HLA in healthy donors. PCR primers comprised 60 Vbeta and 13 Jbeta primers. Measured with immunoSEQ multiplex PCR; TCRdb has only the in-frame clones, and not every one. This table holds around 160,000 clones, around 85% found once. Sequencing input: PBMCs. The receptors were gathered from a man between 18 and 29 years old in good health and CMV-seropositive.

The rearrangement uses TRBV11-2 and TRBJ1-2; 7 bases align to TRBD1. The trim removed 1 base at V and 4 bases at J, leaving 3 bases unmatched. The CDR3 consists of 14 residues. CDR1 is SGHAT, CDR2 FQNNGV, per germline. The CDR3 DNA reads TGTGCCAGCAGCTTAGCCGCAGGGGGCTATGGCTACACCTTC. Its protein product is CASSLAAGGYGYTF.

The chain carries TRBV5-1 and TRBJ2-7, with D unclear. Germline V gene lookup returns CDR1 SGHRS and CDR2 YFSETQ. V lost 2 bases and J 2 bases, leaving 20 bases between the germline ends. This CDR3 comprises 17 residues. Here the CDR3 DNA reads TGCGCCAGCAGCTTCATCCAGAGCACCACAGTTACCTACGAGCAGTACTTC. Amino acid sequence: CASSFIQSTTVTYEQYF.

This chain links TRBV18 with TRBJ2-1; 8 bases fit TRBD1. CDR1 is KGHSH and CDR2 is LQKENI in the germline V gene. V shed 6 bases and J 3 bases; nucleotides not matched to a gene: 7. This CDR3 region has 15 residues. The CDR3: CASSLLGTGYNEQFF. The CDR3 DNA is TGTGCCAGCTCCCTACTGGGGACAGGCTACAATGAGCAGTTCTTC.

The V and J genes are TRBV9 and TRBJ2-1; 8 bases are a match to TRBD2. V lost 7 bases and J lost 8; bases outside the gene matches: 14. Germline CDR1 reads SGDLS; CDR2 reads YYNGEE. This CDR3 is 15 amino acids long. CDR3: CASVAGGGRSDEQFF. The CDR3 DNA reads TGTGCCAGCGTCGCCGGGGGGGGCCGGTCCGATGAGCAGTTCTTC.

CDR3 DNA: TGTGCCAGTAGTAAGACTAGCGGGGTAGTGGGTACGCAGTATTTT. It codes for CASSKTSGVVGTQYF. The chain has TRBV19 and TRBJ2-3, with 11 bases aligning to TRBD2. The CDR3 extends over 15 amino acids. V gave up 4 bases and J gave up 8 bases; unmatched junction bases: 8. In germline, CDR1 is LNHDA, CDR2 SQIVND (reference sequence).

This clone was recorded only once. The CDR3 here is CSVSGGVAKNIQYF. The CDR3 DNA reads as TGCAGCGTTTCAGGGGGCGTAGCCAAAAACATTCAGTACTTC. The chain uses TRBV29-1 and TRBJ2-4, with 8 bases identical to TRBD1. Per the germline V gene, CDR1 is SQVTM and CDR2 is ANQGSEA. CDR3 size: 14 residues. The trim removed 5 bases at V and 0 bases at J, leaving 3 bases unmatched. Complete variable domain (other parts from reference TRBV29-1 and TRBJ2-4): SAVISQKPSRDICQRGTSLTIQCQVDSQVTMMFWYRQQPGQSLTLIATANQGSEATYESGFVIDKFPISRPNLTFSTLTVSNMSPEDSSIYLCSVSGGVAKNIQYFGAGTRLSVL.

This rearrangement joins TRBV19 to TRBJ2-7; TRBD2 aligns across 10 bases. CDR1 and CDR2 (germline): LNHDA, SQIVND (reference sequence). The junction had 12 bases not matched to a gene; V was cut back by 4 bases and J by 6 bases. CDR3 length: 16 amino acids. CDR3 sequence: CASSKVFSGGSREQYF. The DNA of the CDR3 is TGTGCCAGTAGTAAGGTATTTAGCGGGGGGAGCCGCGAGCAGTACTTC.

The chain uses TRBV7-8 and TRBJ2-1; weak D call: TRBD1 (6 bases). The CDR3 extends over 15 amino acids. V lost 1 base, J lost 3 bases, and 10 bases lay in between. Per germline, CDR1 SGHVS and CDR2 FQNEAQ. CDR3 amino acids: CASSLGGGIYNEQFF. In nucleotides, the CDR3 is TGTGCCAGCAGCTTAGGAGGGGGAATCTACAATGAGCAGTTCTTC.

The rearrangement uses TRBV5-4 and TRBJ2-3, with 8 bases matching TRBD2. The CDR3 is 17 amino acids. V trimming: 4 bases; J trimming: 3 bases; junction bases outside the gene matches: 13. CDR1 SGHNT and CDR2 YYREEE come from the germline V gene (reference sequence). The CDR3 spells CASSIFPAGVTTDTQYF. The CDR3 DNA sequence: TGTGCCAGCAGCATCTTTCCAGCGGGGGTTACGACAGATACGCAGTATTTT. Full variable domain (rest looked up from reference TRBV5-4 and TRBJ2-3): ETGVTQSPTHLIKTRGQQVTLRCSSQSGHNTVSWYQQALGQGPQFIFQYYREEENGRGNFPPRFSGLQFPNYSSELNVNALELDDSALYLCASSIFPAGVTTDTQYFGPGTRLTVL.

This chain uses TRBV7-6 with TRBJ1-5; no definite D call. The germline gives CDR1 SGHVS, CDR2 FNYEAQ. The CDR3 sequence is 15 residues long. Trimming stripped 1 base from V and 0 bases from J, with 7 bases between. Written as DNA, the CDR3 is TGTGCCAGCAGCTTAGTGTCAGATAGCAATCAGCCCCAGCATTTT. Translation gives CASSLVSDSNQPQHF.

The V and J genes are TRBV19 and TRBJ2-1, with 7 bases fitting TRBD1. This CDR3 has 15 amino acids. The junction had 4 bases not matched to a gene; V was cut back by 5 bases and J by 0 bases. Germline CDR1 and CDR2: LNHDA and SQIVND (reference sequence). CDR3 sequence reads: CASSLRDSSYNEQFF. The CDR3, as DNA: TGTGCCAGTAGTCTCCGGGACAGCTCCTACAATGAGCAGTTCTTC. Variable domain in full (rest from reference TRBV19 and TRBJ2-1): DGGITQSPKYLFRKEGQNVTLSCEQNLNHDAMYWYRQDPGQGLRLIYYSQIVNDFQKGDIAEGYSVSREKKESFPLTVTSAQKNPTAFYLCASSLRDSSYNEQFFGPGTRLTVL.

This chain joins TRBV5-4 and TRBJ1-4; no clear D. This CDR3 spans 12 amino acids. Germline-derived CDR1 and CDR2 are SGHNT and YYREEE (reference sequence). V was cut by 4 bases and J by 8 bases, with 9 bases left in between. CDR3 sequence: CASSRPEEKLFF. The CDR3 nucleotides are TGTGCCAGCAGCCGCCCTGAGGAAAAACTGTTTTTT.

This chain connects TRBV29-1 to TRBJ2-3; the match to TRBD1 covers 8 bases. The V gene end was trimmed by 6 bases and the J gene end by 0 bases; junction bases not matched to a gene: 5. Germline V gene lookup returns CDR1 SQVTM and CDR2 ANQGSEA. CDR3 size: 14 residues. CDR3 nucleotides: TGCAGCGTGAGGACAGGGATTAGCACAGATACGCAGTATTTT. Protein: CSVRTGISTDTQYF.

The chain links TRBV21-1 to TRBJ1-5; the table's D call, TRBD1, was not checked against the DNA. TRBV21-1 is a known pseudogene. The CDR3 covers 20 residues. CDR3 DNA: TGTGCCAGCAGCTCTCCACGGGGTGACAGGGGCCGTGGAGGCAATCAGCCCCAGCATTTT. Its protein product is CASSSPRGDRGRGGNQPQHF.

The chain joins TRBV27 to TRBJ2-5; 8 bases agree with TRBD2. The CDR3 contains 16 residues. Germline V gives CDR1 MNHEY, CDR2 SMNVEV (reference sequence). J gave up 5 bases and V 1 base, and 9 bases lay outside the gene matches. The CDR3 nucleotides read TGTGCCAGCAGTTTATGGGGTAGCGGGGACTTCGAGACCCAGTACTTC. As protein: CASSLWGSGDFETQYF.

The rearrangement uses TRBV11-2 and TRBJ2-1, with D perhaps TRBD1 (5 bases). V shed 2 bases and J shed 2 bases, with 10 bases lying between them. Looked up from germline, CDR1 is SGHAT and CDR2 is FQNNGV. The CDR3 covers 15 residues. In DNA form, the CDR3 reads TGTGCCAGCAGCTTATTGAGACAGACCTACAATGAGCAGTTCTTC. Translating it yields CASSLLRQTYNEQFF. The whole variable domain, filled in from reference TRBV11-2 and TRBJ2-1, reads EAGVAQSPRYKIIEKRQSVAFWCNPISGHATLYWYQQILGQGPKLLIQFQNNGVVDDSQLPKDRFSAERLKGVDSTLKIQPAKLEDSAVYLCASSLLRQTYNEQFFGPGTRLTVL.

This chain links TRBV7-8 with TRBJ2-5; 11 bases map to TRBD2. This CDR3 has 17 amino acids. V lost 7 bases to trimming and J lost 6 bases; unmatched junction nucleotides: 16. Per the germline V gene, CDR1 is SGHVS and CDR2 is FQNEAQ. In DNA form, the CDR3 reads TGTGCCAGCACCCTTTACCTGTTAGCGGGGGGGGTAAAGACCCAGTACTTC. Translation: CASTLYLLAGGVKTQYF. The full variable domain, completed using reference TRBV7-8 and TRBJ2-5, is GAGVSQSPRYKVAKRGQDVALRCDPISGHVSLFWYQQALGQGPEFLTYFQNEAQLDKSGLPSDRFFAERPEGSVSTLKIQRTQQEDSAVYLCASTLYLLAGGVKTQYFGPGTRLLVL.

This clone occurred once. The chain recombines TRBV7-3 with TRBJ2-3, with a possible D match to TRBD2 (7 bases). V was trimmed by 3 bases and J by 2 bases, leaving 12 bases between them. The CDR3 is 15 amino acids. Per the germline V gene, CDR1 is SGHTA and CDR2 is FQGTGA. The CDR3 region is CASSFRGAFTDTQYF. The CDR3 coding sequence is TGTGCCAGCAGCTTTCGGGGGGCCTTCACAGATACGCAGTATTTT. Full variable domain (outside the CDR3, taken from reference TRBV7-3 and TRBJ2-3): GAGVSQTPSNKVTEKGKYVELRCDPISGHTALYWYRQSLGQGPEFLIYFQGTGAADDSGLPNDRFFAVRPEGSVSTLKIQRTERGDSAVYLCASSFRGAFTDTQYFGPGTRLTVL.

The rearrangement links TRBV2 to TRBJ2-5; 7 bases are shared with TRBD2. J lost 5 bases, V lost 2 bases, and 5 bases had no gene match. Germline V gene lookup returns CDR1 SNHLY and CDR2 FYNNEI. CDR3 length equals 14 residues. CDR3: CASSERGGAETQYF. The CDR3 nucleotides are TGTGCCAGCAGTGAACGCGGGGGAGCGGAGACCCAGTACTTC.

J is TRBJ2-1 and V is TRBV5-5; D is ambiguous. Germline CDR1 and CDR2: SGHKS and YYEKEE (reference sequence). V was pared by 4 bases and J by 4 bases, with 3 bases between. The CDR3 length is 11 residues. CDR3 residues: CASSEYNEQFF. The CDR3 DNA sequence: TGTGCCAGCAGCGAGTACAATGAGCAGTTCTTC. The full variable domain, with the rest looked up from reference TRBV5-5 and TRBJ2-1, is DAGVTQSPTHLIKTRGQQVTLRCSPISGHKSVSWYQQVLGQGPQFIFQYYEKEERGRGNFPDRFSARQFPNYSSELNVNALLLGDSALYLCASSEYNEQFFGPGTRLTVL.

The rearrangement uses TRBV10-1 and TRBJ2-3; the D gene is possibly TRBD2 (6 bases). CDR1 is WNHNN, CDR2 SYGVQD, per germline (reference sequence). The germline V and J ends were trimmed by 5 bases and 6 bases, with 12 bases remaining between them. The CDR3 is 13 amino acids. The CDR3 nucleotides read TGCGCCAGCAGTTCCAGCGGGCGGGATACGCAGTATTTT. Encoded protein: CASSSSGRDTQYF.

This sequence joins TRBV5-6 and TRBJ2-3; D might be TRBD2 (7 bases). Germline-derived CDR1 and CDR2 are SGHDT and YYEEEE. This CDR3 region has 16 residues. Trimming took 1 base from V and 3 from J, leaving 15 bases between them. The CDR3 spells CASSLHGGPPTDTQYF. The CDR3 DNA follows: TGTGCCAGCAGCTTGCACGGGGGGCCCCCTACAGATACGCAGTATTTT.

The chain recombines TRBV6-1 with TRBJ2-7, with a weak D call TRBD2 (6 bases). CDR1 is MNHNS, CDR2 SASEGT, per germline. V was clipped by 1 base and J by 0 bases, with 10 bases between them. The CDR3 length is 15 residues. As DNA, the CDR3 is TGTGCCAGCAGTGAAGGGAGGGGTTACTCCTACGAGCAGTACTTC. Protein sequence: CASSEGRGYSYEQYF.

This clone was found once. The genes are TRBV5-1 and TRBJ2-7; TRBD1 matches at 8 bases. J was trimmed by 7 bases and V by 4 bases; bases with no gene match: 10. This CDR3 comprises 14 residues. Germline CDR1 is SGHRS and CDR2 is YFSETQ. As DNA, the CDR3 is TGCGCCAGCAGCGCCGGACAGGGTGTGGGTGAGCAGTACTTC. This encodes CASSAGQGVGEQYF.

This chain uses TRBV19 with TRBJ2-3, with TRBD2 matching over 8 bases. CDR1 and CDR2 from the germline V gene are LNHDA and SQIVND (reference sequence). The CDR3 sequence is 14 residues long. V was clipped by 4 bases and J by 6 bases; unmatched bases: 6. The CDR3 nucleotides are TGTGCCAGTAGTAGGAGCGGGGGCTGGGATACGCAGTATTTT. This translates into CASSRSGGWDTQYF. The full variable domain, in which reference TRBV19 and TRBJ2-3 provide the parts outside the CDR3, is DGGITQSPKYLFRKEGQNVTLSCEQNLNHDAMYWYRQDPGQGLRLIYYSQIVNDFQKGDIAEGYSVSREKKESFPLTVTSAQKNPTAFYLCASSRSGGWDTQYFGPGTRLTVL.

This clone was picked up one time. The chain links TRBV27 to TRBJ2-7, with D perhaps TRBD1 (6 bases). The germline V gene encodes CDR1 MNHEY and CDR2 SMNVEV (reference sequence). The CDR3 spans 15 residues. Trimming left V 8 bases short and J 1 base short, with 18 bases between. The DNA for the CDR3 is TGTGCCAGCGGGCCCCAGGGGCGCACTTCCTACGAGCAGTACTTC. It encodes CASGPQGRTSYEQYF.